This is a list of T cell receptor beta chains from one sample in a study of T cells in localized non-small cell lung cancer. Sequenced by immunoSEQ multiplex PCR; TCRdb stores in-frame clones only, minus some. Counted here are some 1,400 clones, about 26% occurring once; the ten biggest clones make up around 15%. The source material was lung tumor tissue, sampled before any cancer treatment. Receptors originate from a male donor aged 60 or over with stage I squamous cell lung carcinoma. The CDR3 runs from the conserved cysteine through the conserved F or W. A D gene is named only where the DNA matches it firmly. Expanded clones get a size class; other rows say once, few or many, or leave the size out.

v_call,clone_size,j_call,d_call,cdr3_aa,cdr3_nt
TRBV11-3,large,TRBJ2-7,TRBD2,CASSFLAGSYEQYF,TGTGCCAGCAGCTTCCTAGCGGGATCCTACGAGCAGTACTTC
TRBV6-8,medium-sized,TRBJ2-1,TRBD2,CASSRGVAYNEQFF,TGTGCCAGCTCACGGGGGGTCGCCTACAATGAGCAGTTCTTC
TRBV18,.,TRBJ1-2,.,CASSPGVRTLGGYTF,TGTGCCAGCTCACCGGGGGTCCGCACTTTGGGTGGCTACACCTTC
TRBV6-8,few,TRBJ2-5,.,CASSTDQETQYF,TGTGCCAGCAGTACAGACCAAGAGACCCAGTACTTC
TRBV6-8,few,TRBJ2-1,TRBD2,CATATSGRYNEQFF,TGTGCCACCGCGACTAGCGGGAGGTACAATGAGCAGTTCTTC
TRBV30,.,TRBJ2-1,TRBD2,CAWGARREMQFF,TGTGCCTGGGGAGCTCGGCGGGAGATGCAGTTCTTC
TRBV9,large,TRBJ2-7,TRBD1,CASGRDSSYEQYF,TGTGCCAGCGGCAGGGACAGCTCCTACGAGCAGTACTTC
TRBV6-8,.,TRBJ2-5,TRBD2,CASILGLAGQETQYF,TGTGCCAGCATCCTGGGACTAGCGGGCCAAGAGACCCAGTACTTC
TRBV30,.,TRBJ2-7,.,CAWRPLTGPGDYEQYF,TGTGCCTGGAGGCCCTTGACAGGGCCGGGGGACTACGAGCAGTACTTC
TRBV9,.,TRBJ2-5,.,CASSEQLLGGTTQYF,TGTGCCAGCAGTGAACAGCTGCTTGGAGGGACGACCCAGTACTTC
TRBV2,.,TRBJ1-1,.,CASSVEGLNTEAFF,TGTGCCAGCAGTGTAGAGGGGTTGAACACTGAAGCTTTCTTT
TRBV11-3,few,TRBJ1-1,.,CASSFGGGSGTEAFF,TGTGCCAGCAGCTTCGGGGGGGGTAGTGGCACTGAAGCTTTCTTT
TRBV2,.,TRBJ1-4,.,CASSGLGGTNEKLFF,TGTGCCAGCAGTGGGTTGGGAGGAACTAATGAAAAACTGTTTTTT
TRBV9,large,TRBJ1-1,.,CASSVDSAEAFF,TGTGCCAGCAGTGTGGACAGCGCTGAAGCTTTCTTT
TRBV9,medium-sized,TRBJ2-3,.,CASSEPGLSSDTQYF,TGTGCCAGCAGCGAACCGGGACTTTCGAGTGATACGCAGTATTTT
TRBV25-1,few,TRBJ1-2,.,CASSELGGYGYTF,TGTGCCAGCAGTGAACTTGGGGGCTATGGCTACACCTTC
TRBV5-1,.,TRBJ1-1,.,CASSLASQNTEAFF,TGCGCCAGCAGCTTGGCGTCACAGAACACTGAAGCTTTCTTT
TRBV29-1,.,TRBJ2-2,TRBD1,CSVRDRELIGTGELFF,TGCAGCGTTCGGGACAGGGAACTCATTGGCACCGGGGAGCTGTTTTTT
TRBV6-8,large,TRBJ1-3,.,CASSDGASGNTIYF,TGTGCCAGCAGTGATGGGGCCTCTGGAAACACCATATATTTT
TRBV18,few,TRBJ2-6,.,CASSQAGPHSGANVLTF,TGTGCCAGCTCACAGGCAGGACCCCACTCTGGGGCCAACGTCCTGACTTTC
TRBV9,.,TRBJ1-2,.,CASSDGGLSDNYGYTF,TGTGCCAGCAGTGATGGAGGTCTTTCTGACAACTATGGCTACACCTTC
TRBV10-1,.,TRBJ2-1,.,CASRVKRSEQFF,TGCGCCAGCAGAGTAAAGCGGAGTGAGCAGTTCTTC
TRBV18,few,TRBJ1-1,TRBD1,CASSPQGQGAGTEAFF,TGTGCCAGCTCACCACAGGGACAGGGGGCAGGCACTGAAGCTTTCTTT
TRBV5-1,.,TRBJ1-2,.,CASSLGRGTTNYGYTF,TGCGCCAGCAGCTTGGGCCGCGGGACAACAAACTATGGCTACACCTTC
TRBV6-8,.,TRBJ1-1,TRBD1,CASSYLGTGGGTAFF,TGTGCCAGCAGTTACCTAGGGACAGGAGGAGGAACAGCTTTCTTT
TRBV11-3,medium-sized,TRBJ1-5,.,CASSSVRLNQPQHF,TGTGCCAGCAGCTCAGTGCGTCTCAATCAGCCCCAGCATTTT
TRBV18,.,TRBJ1-2,.,CASSPATGQLYGYTF,TGTGCCAGCTCACCCGCCACAGGACAACTTTATGGCTACACCTTC
TRBV11-3,medium-sized,TRBJ1-5,TRBD1,CASSLWDRGFNQPQHF,TGTGCCAGCAGCTTATGGGACAGGGGGTTCAATCAGCCCCAGCATTTT
TRBV6-8,medium-sized,TRBJ2-5,TRBD2,CASSSPTSGEGKTQYF,TGTGCCAGCAGTTCGCCGACTAGCGGGGAGGGGAAGACCCAGTACTTC
TRBV19,.,TRBJ2-1,TRBD2,CASSIRGLADYNEQFF,TGTGCCAGTAGTATAAGGGGACTAGCAGATTACAATGAGCAGTTCTTC
TRBV9,large,TRBJ2-5,TRBD1,CASSLTGGSAMETQYF,TGTGCCAGCAGCTTGACAGGGGGTTCAGCTATGGAGACCCAGTACTTC
TRBV9,few,TRBJ1-2,.,CASSVEVNYGYTF,TGTGCCAGCAGCGTAGAAGTTAACTATGGCTACACCTTC
TRBV19,few,TRBJ2-7,.,CASSPQGRSYEQYF,TGTGCCAGTAGTCCCCAGGGGAGGTCCTACGAGCAGTACTTC
TRBV5-1,.,TRBJ1-4,.,CASTLSFRDNEKLFF,TGCGCCAGCACCCTTAGTTTCAGGGACAATGAAAAACTGTTTTTT
TRBV11-3,medium-sized,TRBJ2-1,.,CASSLDATGNNEQFF,TGTGCCAGCAGCTTAGACGCTACAGGGAACAATGAGCAGTTCTTC
TRBV6-8,few,TRBJ2-3,TRBD2,CASSMGLADSTDTQYF,TGTGCCAGCAGTATGGGACTAGCGGATAGCACAGATACGCAGTATTTT
TRBV9,.,TRBJ1-1,TRBD1,CASSVRGRDTEAFF,TGTGCCAGCAGCGTGAGGGGGCGGGACACTGAAGCTTTCTTT
TRBV9,.,TRBJ1-2,.,CASSERQVYGYTF,TGTGCCAGCAGTGAACGACAGGTCTATGGCTACACCTTC
TRBV6-8,.,TRBJ1-1,TRBD1,CASSRGDRALKEAFF,TGTGCCAGCAGCCGAGGGGACAGGGCCCTCAAGGAAGCTTTCTTT
TRBV9,medium-sized,TRBJ1-4,.,CASSGEASTNEKLFF,TGTGCCAGCAGCGGGGAGGCATCAACTAATGAAAAACTGTTTTTT
TRBV6-8,.,TRBJ2-1,TRBD2,CASRRLAGSSYNEQFF,TGTGCCAGCAGGAGACTAGCGGGATCCTCCTACAATGAGCAGTTCTTC
TRBV6-8,.,TRBJ1-4,TRBD1,CASSQGAAGEKLFF,TGTGCCAGCAGCCAGGGGGCAGCAGGTGAAAAACTGTTTTTT
TRBV6-4,.,TRBJ1-1,TRBD1,CASSHGQGDTEAFF,TGTGCCAGCAGCCACGGACAGGGTGACACTGAAGCTTTCTTT
TRBV6-1,medium-sized,TRBJ2-2,.,CASSEDGGRATGELFF,TGTGCCAGCAGTGAAGACGGGGGGCGTGCCACCGGGGAGCTGTTTTTT
TRBV6-8,few,TRBJ2-1,.,CASSYSMGRGYNEQFF,TGTGCCAGCAGTTACTCAATGGGCAGGGGCTACAATGAGCAGTTCTTC
TRBV6-8,few,TRBJ1-3,.,CASTLGLGSGNTIYF,TGTGCCAGCACCTTGGGCCTCGGGTCAGGAAACACCATATATTTT
TRBV6-8,few,TRBJ1-2,TRBD1,CASSYDRERGYTF,TGTGCCAGCAGTTACGACAGGGAGCGTGGCTACACCTTC
TRBV18,few,TRBJ1-1,.,CASSPRPQGDTEAFF,TGTGCCAGCTCACCACGTCCCCAAGGGGACACTGAAGCTTTCTTT
TRBV18,.,TRBJ2-7,TRBD1,CASSPQEGGGEQYF,TGTGCCAGCTCACCACAGGAAGGGGGCGGTGAGCAGTACTTC
TRBV4-1,large,TRBJ2-6,.,CASSQDHGSGANVLTF,TGCGCCAGCAGCCAAGATCACGGCTCTGGGGCCAACGTCCTGACTTTC
TRBV19,.,TRBJ2-3,TRBD1,CASSIIPGGYTDTQYF,TGTGCCAGTAGTATAATCCCAGGGGGCTACACAGATACGCAGTATTTT
TRBV11-3,few,TRBJ2-7,.,CASSLSFGGSGEQYF,TGTGCCAGCAGCTTATCCTTTGGGGGCTCGGGCGAGCAGTACTTC
TRBV9,.,TRBJ1-1,.,CASSVGLGQMNTEAFF,TGTGCCAGCAGCGTCGGGCTGGGGCAGATGAACACTGAAGCTTTCTTT
TRBV11-3,few,TRBJ2-5,.,CASSLAGGQETQYF,TGTGCCAGCAGCTTGGCCGGCGGGCAAGAGACCCAGTACTTC
TRBV9,.,TRBJ2-1,.,CASSEEFRRAQVF,TGTGCCAGCAGTGAAGAGTTTAGGAGGGCCCAAGTCTTC